This T cell receptor (beta chain) came from a study of beta chain features in type 1 diabetes. Study as a whole: In all, some 100,000,000 sorted cells from all samples were analyzed. General study findings and limits: Type 1 diabetes patients had VDJ junctions that carried fewer insertions and more deletions.

TCRB transcripts that were expressed got sequenced, as all of the isolated RNA had been reverse transcribed. Using immunoSEQ multiplex PCR, the repertoire was profiled, and TCRdb retains in-frame clones only, with some absent. Here the sample spans roughly 130,000 clones, 9.2% being singletons. This clone occurred a few times. Its antigen is not known. The CDR3 consists of 16 residues. Losses at the gene ends were 0 bases for V and 5 bases for J; bases not matched to a gene: 4. Germline loops: CDR1 MNHEY, CDR2 SVGAGI. The V gene is TRBV6-5, the J gene TRBJ2-1; TRBD2 matches at 10 bases. The sequenced sample consisted of central memory CD4+ T cells from blood. The TCR was taken from a man between 18 and 35 years old in good health. CDR3 in DNA: TGTGCCAGCAGTTACTCTCGAGCGGGGGGGCACAATGAGCAGTTCTTC. Translating it yields CASSYSRAGGHNEQFF.